What follows are 9 T cell receptor beta chains derived from one specimen sequenced in a study of response to subunit inactivated influenza vaccine. TCRdb re-derived calls from the RT-PCR reads in MiXCR, one entry per CDR3 protein. This sample has around 540,000 distinct CDR3 sequences; around 11% occur once, and the top ten carry more than 8.5%. Sample: PBMCs from blood, taken on the day of vaccination. All receptors derive from a man aged 45 to 65 who received an inactivated influenza vaccine.

The chain links TRBV20-1 to TRBJ2-7, with D possibly being TRBD1 (5 bases). With 0 bases removed from V and 1 base from J, the gap between germline ends came to 13 bases. The length of the CDR3 is 15 residues. The V gene's germline CDR1 is DFQATT and CDR2 SNEGSKA (reference sequence). The CDR3 protein is CSARDTAGFSYEQYF. Here the CDR3 DNA reads TGCAGTGCTAGAGATACGGCAGGGTTTTCCTACGAGCAGTACTTC.

The chain employs TRBV7-8 and TRBJ1-5, with D perhaps matching TRBD1 (5 bases). The CDR3 is 15 amino acids. V was trimmed by 7 bases and J by 0 bases, leaving 13 bases between them. Germline lookup yields CDR1 SGHVS and CDR2 FQNEAQ. The CDR3 loop reads CASTSWGNSNQPQHF. Written as DNA, the CDR3 is TGTGCCAGCACCTCGTGGGGGAATAGCAATCAGCCCCAGCATTTT.

This clonotype was detected a few times. The genes are TRBV7-9 and TRBJ2-3; D unresolved. CDR3 length equals 13 residues. V lost 4 bases to trimming and J lost 1 base, with 6 bases between them. Per germline, CDR1 SEHNR and CDR2 FQNEAQ (reference sequence). The CDR3 DNA reads TGTGCCAGCAGCTCCTGGCGCACAGATACGCAGTATTTT. Translation gives CASSSWRTDTQYF.

With regard to this clonotype: A much larger clone is a single base away; this may be a read error. The CDR3: CASSLGTSGEPYNEQFF. The CDR3 bases are TGCGCCAGCAGCTTGGGTACTAGCGGGGAGCCTTACAATGAGCAGTTCTTC. The chain joins TRBV5-1 to TRBJ2-1; 10 bases map to TRBD2. Looked up from germline, CDR1 is SGHRS and CDR2 is YFSETQ. CDR3 size: 17 residues. The trim removed 0 bases at V and 4 bases at J, leaving 7 bases unmatched.

The gene calls are TRBV12-3 or TRBV12-4 and TRBJ1-1; TRBD1 aligns across 7 bases. V was pared by 5 bases and J by 0 bases, with 9 bases of the junction left unmatched. The CDR3 totals 16 residues. This CDR3 is CASSPRQGLMNTEAFF. In DNA form, the CDR3 reads TGTGCCAGCAGTCCGCGACAGGGTCTAATGAACACTGAAGCTTTCTTT.

This clonotype has just a few counts. The chain joins TRBV20-1 to TRBJ2-1; TRBD2 agrees at 7 bases. Germline V gives CDR1 DFQATT, CDR2 SNEGSKA (reference sequence). CDR3 length: 15 residues. CDR3 sequence reads: CSGLASAGAPNEQFF. DNA of the CDR3: TGCAGCGGACTGGCCAGCGCGGGAGCTCCCAATGAGCAGTTCTTC.

This clonotype was counted between two and nine times. This chain connects TRBV3-1 to TRBJ2-7, with TRBD2 matching over 8 bases. J gave up 4 bases and V 5 bases, and 7 bases lay outside the gene matches. This CDR3 region has 14 residues. Germline assignment: CDR1 LGHDT and CDR2 YNNKEL (reference sequence). This CDR3 is CASSSQEREYEQYF. The CDR3 DNA is TGTGCCAGCAGCTCACAAGAGCGGGAGTACGAGCAGTACTTC.

This clonotype was found many times. The chain has TRBV20-1 and TRBJ2-3; D uncertain. The germline V and J ends were trimmed by 1 base and 5 bases, with 7 bases remaining between them. CDR1 is DFQATT, CDR2 SNEGSKA, per germline (reference sequence). The length of the CDR3 is 12 residues. This chain's CDR3 is CSARVLGDTQYF. The CDR3 coding sequence is TGCAGTGCTAGAGTCCTAGGAGATACGCAGTATTTT.

V usage is TRBV10-3 and J usage is TRBJ2-7, with 7 nucleotides matching TRBD1. Germline V lookup: CDR1 ENHRY, CDR2 SYGVKD. J lost 2 bases, V lost 5 bases, and 12 bases had no gene match. The CDR3 has 16 residues. The CDR3 region is CAISSAVTGVPYEQYF. The CDR3, as DNA: TGTGCCATCAGTTCGGCGGTAACAGGGGTCCCCTACGAGCAGTACTTC.